This T cell receptor beta chain was identified in a study of CD8 T cells in Susac syndrome. This clonotype was detected only once. The antigen is unknown. Random hexamers were used to reverse transcribe an amount of roughly 0.45 to 1 ug RNA. TCRdb re-derived calls from the immunoSEQ multiplex PCR reads in MiXCR, one entry per CDR3 protein. The sample consists of about 210,000 distinct CDR3 sequences, about 95% of them appearing once. Study results and caveats: The study recognized that its TCR sequencing and HLA analysis covered a relatively small number of individuals.

V was pared by 1 base and J by 3 bases, with 16 bases between. Per germline, CDR1 DFQATT and CDR2 SNEGSKA (reference sequence). This CDR3 contains 15 residues. The chain employs TRBV20-1 and TRBJ2-7, with unresolved D. Material for sequencing was CD4+ T cells from PBMCs. The TCR comes from a human donor with Susac syndrome. DNA of the CDR3: TGCAGTGCTAGAGTACCCGGCGGAGCAGACTACGAGCAGTACTTC. Translating it yields CSARVPGGADYEQYF.